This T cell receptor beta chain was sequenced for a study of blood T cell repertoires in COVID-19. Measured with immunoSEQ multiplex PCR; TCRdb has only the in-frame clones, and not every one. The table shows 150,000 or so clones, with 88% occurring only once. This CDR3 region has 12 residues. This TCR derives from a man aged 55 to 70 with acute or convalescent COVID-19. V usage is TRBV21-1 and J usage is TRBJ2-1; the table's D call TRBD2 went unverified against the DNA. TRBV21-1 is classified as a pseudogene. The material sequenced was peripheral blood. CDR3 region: CATVEAINEQFF. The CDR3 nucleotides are TGTGCCACCGTAGAGGCCATCAATGAGCAGTTCTTC.